The 14 T cell receptor beta chains below were found in one sample sequenced in a study of cytomegalovirus exposure and HLA in healthy donors. The PCR contained 60 Vbeta and 13 Jbeta primers. Profiled with immunoSEQ multiplex PCR; TCRdb holds only in-frame clones, not every one. This table holds about 170,000 clones. The material sequenced was PBMCs. These receptors came from a woman under 30 in good health and CMV-seropositive.

The CDR3 region is CASSYDRGRQPQHF. The CDR3 nucleotides read TGTGCCAGCAGTTATGACAGGGGGAGGCAGCCCCAGCATTTT. The gene calls are TRBV6-5 and TRBJ1-5, with 9 nucleotides matching TRBD1. The germline V gene has CDR1 MNHEY and CDR2 SVGAGI. Trimming removed 3 bases from V and 7 bases from J; junction bases left unmatched: 4. This CDR3 has 14 residues.

V and J are TRBV5-8 and TRBJ1-4; TRBD1 matches 7 bases. This CDR3 is 15 amino acids long. With 1 base clipped from V and 5 bases from J, the junction kept 5 bases outside the gene matches. Germline assignment: CDR1 SGHTS and CDR2 YDEGEE. The CDR3: CASSLLGTVNEKLFF. CDR3 DNA: TGTGCCAGCAGCTTGTTGGGGACAGTCAATGAAAAACTGTTTTTT.

The chain uses TRBV11-2 and TRBJ2-2, with D uncertain. Germline CDR1 and CDR2: SGHAT and FQNNGV. The CDR3 loop spans 16 amino acids. V dropped 3 bases and J dropped 2 bases, with 13 bases sitting between them. CDR3 sequence reads: CASSFVPGVNTGELFF. In nucleotides, the CDR3 is TGTGCCAGCAGCTTTGTTCCAGGCGTAAACACCGGGGAGCTGTTTTTT.

This chain joins TRBV11-3 and TRBJ2-1; D is perhaps TRBD1 (5 bases). V lost 1 base, J lost 2 bases, and 9 bases lay in between. The germline gives CDR1 SGHNT, CDR2 YENEEA. The CDR3 is 15 residues long. The CDR3 region has the DNA TGTGCCAGCAGCTTAGGGACACAAACCTACAATGAGCAGTTCTTC. As protein: CASSLGTQTYNEQFF.

This chain's CDR3 is CSADRVGEQYF. As DNA, the CDR3 is TGCAGTGCCGACAGGGTGGGGGAGCAGTACTTC. The V and J genes are TRBV20-1 and TRBJ2-7; the match to TRBD1 covers 7 bases. Germline CDR1 reads DFQATT; CDR2 reads SNEGSKA (reference sequence). The CDR3 totals 11 residues. V lost 6 bases, J lost 7 bases, and 6 bases stayed unmatched.

The DNA of the CDR3 is TGTGCCAGCAGCTTGACAGAGGGACAGCCCCAGCATTTT. It yields the protein CASSLTEGQPQHF. J is TRBJ1-5 and V is TRBV5-5; no firm D call. V was cut by 1 base and J by 7 bases, with 9 bases left in between. Germline lookup yields CDR1 SGHKS and CDR2 YYEKEE (reference sequence). The CDR3 runs 13 residues.

The gene calls are TRBV14 and TRBJ1-2; D not resolved. V lost 0 bases and J lost 7, with 15 bases in between. The V gene's germline CDR1 is SGHDN and CDR2 FVKESK. This CDR3 comprises 15 residues. CDR3 protein: CASSQDWRSASGYTF. The CDR3 DNA is TGTGCCAGCAGCCAAGATTGGCGGTCAGCCTCTGGCTACACCTTC.

The chain is built from TRBV12-5 and TRBJ1-5; D is unclear. Trimming left V 7 bases short and J 7 bases short, with 11 bases between. This CDR3 has 12 amino acids. CDR1 and CDR2 (germline): LGHNT, FRNRAP. As DNA, the CDR3 is TGTGCTAGTGCTACCCTCGCCCAGCCCCAGCATTTT. Translated, it gives CASATLAQPQHF.

The chain carries TRBV30 and TRBJ1-1, with D perhaps TRBD1 (6 bases). Germline CDR1 reads GTSNPN; CDR2 reads SVGIG (reference sequence). Trimming removed 5 bases from V and 1 base from J, with 14 bases in between. The CDR3 is 14 amino acids. The CDR3 here is CAWRESGANTEAFF. The DNA for the CDR3 is TGTGCCTGGCGCGAGTCAGGGGCGAACACTGAAGCTTTCTTT.

The rearrangement joins TRBV5-6 to TRBJ1-2; 9 bases line up with TRBD1. Germline assignment: CDR1 SGHDT and CDR2 YYEEEE. The CDR3 contains 15 residues. V shed 3 bases and J 4 bases; nucleotides not matched to a gene: 7. CDR3 residues: CASSSTGGAGYGYTF. DNA for the CDR3: TGTGCCAGCAGCTCAACAGGGGGCGCTGGCTATGGCTACACCTTC. Looking up the rest from reference TRBV5-6 and TRBJ1-2 gives the full variable domain: DAGVTQSPTHLIKTRGQQVTLRCSPKSGHDTVSWYQQALGQGPQFIFQYYEEEERQRGNFPDRFSGHQFPNYSSELNVNALLLGDSALYLCASSSTGGAGYGYTFGSGTRLTVV.

V is TRBV2 and J is TRBJ2-1, with 11 bases aligning to TRBD2. There are 16 residues in the CDR3. V lost 6 bases and J lost 6; bases outside the gene matches: 10. Per the germline V gene, CDR1 is SNHLY and CDR2 is FYNNEI. CDR3 nucleotides: TGTGCCAGCAGCCTTATAGCGGGAGGGGGTAGCAATGAGCAGTTCTTC. This sequence encodes CASSLIAGGGSNEQFF.

The genes are TRBV7-9 and TRBJ1-2; 7 bases line up with TRBD1. Germline CDR1 and CDR2: SEHNR and FQNEAQ (reference sequence). V lost 1 base to trimming and J lost 3 bases; unmatched junction nucleotides: 5. The CDR3 loop spans 15 amino acids. The CDR3 DNA reads TGTGCCAGCAGCTTAGTAGGGGGCGCGGACTATGGCTACACCTTC. As protein: CASSLVGGADYGYTF.

The J gene is TRBJ2-1, the V gene TRBV7-6, with 12 bases that match TRBD2. This CDR3 is 17 amino acids long. Germline-derived CDR1 and CDR2 are SGHVS and FNYEAQ. With 1 base clipped from V and 10 bases from J, the junction kept 11 bases outside the gene matches. The CDR3 DNA follows: TGTGCCAGCAGCTTAGACCGAGGACTAGCGGGGTTAGGGGAGCAGTTCTTC. Its translation is CASSLDRGLAGLGEQFF.

The chain's CDR3 is CASSQDLASADTQYF. DNA for the CDR3: TGTGCCAGCAGCCAAGACCTAGCGTCGGCAGATACGCAGTATTTT. This chain uses TRBV4-2 with TRBJ2-3; the D gene is possibly TRBD2 (6 bases). The V end lost 0 bases, the J end lost 4 bases, and 11 bases lay between the germline ends. Germline assignment: CDR1 LGHNA and CDR2 YNFKEQ. The CDR3 spans 15 residues.